This T cell receptor (beta chain) was retrieved from a study of CD8 T cells in Susac syndrome. Comments on this clonotype: The antigen remains unidentified.

The RNA input was roughly 0.5 to 1 ug, and it was reverse transcribed with random hexamers. The method of amplification for TCR beta CDR3 was immunoSEQ multiplex PCR, covering 54 Vbeta and 13 Jbeta. TCRdb fed the immunoSEQ multiplex PCR reads into MiXCR, producing one record per CDR3 protein. The data contain around 170,000 distinct CDR3 sequences, 90% to 95% of them singletons. V was shortened by 9 bases and J by 10 bases, with 13 bases between the two germline ends. This CDR3 is 12 amino acids long. The germline V gene encodes CDR1 SGHDN and CDR2 FVKESK. CD8+ and CD4+ T cells from blood underwent TCR beta sequencing. Study-wide findings and caveats: It was acknowledged in the study that the number of individuals who were included in its TCR sequencing and HLA analysis was relatively small.

V and J are TRBV14 and TRBJ1-6; D is unclear. This receptor was taken from a human donor in good health. Sequences were obtained from CD4+ T cells from PBMCs. The CDR3 protein is CARASARSPLHF. CDR3 sequence (DNA): TGTGCCAGGGCCTCAGCCCGCTCACCCCTCCACTTT.